This entry concerns a single TCR beta chain. This clonotype has at least ten counts. The antigen it binds to is not known. No much larger clone exists at a distance of one base, and base qualities are not known. This entry is derived from a study of T cells in Graves' hyperthyroidism and ophthalmopathy (dated by TCRdb to about 2019). Background for the entire study: Peripheral blood samples were taken at initial diagnosis, before any treatment was given. A discovery cohort of around 100 patients, about 44 with Graves' ophthalmopathy and about 60 with stable Graves' hyperthyroidism, was used to find distinguishing TCR V-J signatures. Whether ophthalmopathy could be predicted prospectively was tested in an independent validation cohort made up of approximately 19 hyperthyroidism patients plus 17 patients who later progressed to ophthalmopathy. The roughly 100 discovery patients were randomly split 7:3 into training and test sets. Thyroid tissue and blood T-cell repertoires from six Graves' hyperthyroidism patients were also compared in the study. Following sampling, methimazole starting at 30 mg daily was given to hyperthyroidism patients, and high-dose intravenous methylprednisolone was given to ophthalmopathy patients. TCR Vbeta CDR3 sequencing of 130 to 150 peripheral blood samples (roughly 43 ophthalmopathy, about 80 hyperthyroidism and roughly 17 progressor patients) is reported in the paper.

General findings and caveats noted by the study authors: Sample size was not statistically predetermined, and investigators were not blinded to group allocation. In validation, the model predicted progression to ophthalmopathy a median of approximately 6.6 months before onset, with about 70% sensitivity and 72.22% specificity. Ophthalmopathy was separated from stable hyperthyroidism by a 13 V-J signature model, with just over 85% sensitivity and 81% to 82% specificity obtained in cross-validation and 80%/75% obtained in testing. Most expanded thyroid clonotypes (frequency above 0.001) were also detected in blood, suggesting blood repertoires may reflect thyroid immune responses.

The TCR beta CDR3 regions were amplified from the RNA transcripts. For the first round of RT-PCR on the TCR CDR3, the HTBI primer set was used together with the Qiagen OneStep RT-PCR kit. The libraries were constructed in a second round of multiplex PCR and then size-selected and purified. Libraries were sequenced paired-end with 100 bp reads on an Illumina HiSeq2000. Regarding the original processing steps: SOAPnuke was used to process the raw data, throwing out any read that contained adapters or uncalled bases, had a mean Phred below 15, or lacked an exact constant-primer or identifier match. COPE v1.2.5 was used to merge the high-quality paired reads, and each unique nucleotide sequence was defined as a clonotype. MiTCR v1.1 was used to align clonotypes to the IMGT TRBV, TRBD and TRBJ reference segments. Only V-J combinations with frequency above 0.0001, covering approximately 99% of repertoires, were analysed. The TCS score was defined as the ratio of F50 (clonal expansion) to E x V (chaos), calculated using BLOSUM62-based TCRdist between CDR3 peptides within each V-J. Welch's t-statistics and random forest reduced roughly 540 V-J features to 10 to 15, which were used in a naive Bayes classifier (R e1071). TCRdb reprocessed the public reads (quality trimming at Q25 with fastp, clone calling with MiXCR) and kept in-frame beta chains. Identical CDR3 protein sequences are pooled into one entry, listed with their most common genes and DNA. The V and J calls come from TCRdb's annotation, not from the publication. Present in this sample are 300,000 to 350,000 distinct CDR3 sequences, over 15% of which were seen just once. The ten most abundant clones make up less than 65% of the sample.

Stable Graves' hyperthyroidism was defined as no progression to ophthalmopathy during 18 months of follow-up. The hyperthyroidism patients were between 18 and 65 years old and newly diagnosed, with a disease duration of less than 2 months. Exclusion was applied to patients with uncontrolled infections, other autoimmune diseases, pregnancy or lactation. Diagnoses relied on clinical symptoms, serum thyroxine and TRAb, thyroid ultrasound and orbital computed tomography. PBMCs were separated from approximately 10 ml of fresh peripheral blood using Ficoll-Paque density gradient centrifugation. Trizol reagent was used to extract total RNA, and RNA quality was then checked on an Agilent 2100 Bioanalyzer. Clipping removes 5 bases from V and 9 bases from J, with 11 as the unmatched junction base count. The CDR3 holds 14 amino acids from the cysteine to the phenylalanine. CDR3 DNA only is kept here, 42 bases in frame from base 1. CDR1 and CDR2, per the germline V gene, are SGHAT and FQNNGV.

The sequenced sample consisted of blood. This sequence was found in a woman between 45 and 65 years old with Graves' hyperthyroidism. In this chain, TRBV11-2 is recombined with TRBJ2-5; TRBD2 matches 8 bases in the middle. The nucleotide sequence reads TGTGCCAGCAGCCCACGGACTAGCTCGGAGGCCCAGTACTTC. It codes for CASSPRTSSEAQYF.